This TCR beta chain was sequenced during a study of cytomegalovirus exposure and HLA in healthy donors. As for the study in general: For the 300 to 400 genotyped donors, more than 80% fell within the Caucasian-associated ancestry cluster. General observations from the study: It was likely that a cluster of highly shared sequence variants was a sequencing artifact.

PCR primers comprised 60 Vbeta and 13 Jbeta primers. Sequencing used immunoSEQ multiplex PCR; TCRdb keeps in-frame clones, though not all of them. The table includes tens of thousands of clones, roughly 71% detected once. Deletions cut 4 bases from V and 7 bases from J, with 10 bases between. The CDR3 runs to 12 residues. CDR1 is SQVTM and CDR2 is ANQGSEA in the germline V gene. This clone was detected once. Its antigen is as yet unknown. This receptor was taken from a man over 45 in good health and CMV-seropositive. Sample: PBMCs. The J gene is TRBJ1-4, the V gene TRBV29-1; D is unclear. CDR3 sequence (DNA): TGCAGCGTTGCCCTAGGTAGTGAAAAACTGTTTTTT. Translation: CSVALGSEKLFF.